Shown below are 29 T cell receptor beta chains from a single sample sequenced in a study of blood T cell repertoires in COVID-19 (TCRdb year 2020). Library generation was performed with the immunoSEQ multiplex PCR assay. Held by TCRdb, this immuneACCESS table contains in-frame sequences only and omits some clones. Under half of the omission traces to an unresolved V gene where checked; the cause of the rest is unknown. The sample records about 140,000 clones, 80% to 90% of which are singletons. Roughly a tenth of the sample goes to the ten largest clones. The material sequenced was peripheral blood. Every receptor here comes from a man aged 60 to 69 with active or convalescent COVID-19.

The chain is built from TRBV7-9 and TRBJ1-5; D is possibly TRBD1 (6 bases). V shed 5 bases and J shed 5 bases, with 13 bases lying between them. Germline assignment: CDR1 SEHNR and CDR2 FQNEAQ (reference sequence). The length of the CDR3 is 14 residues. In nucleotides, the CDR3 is TGTGCCAGCAGCCTAAACAGGGACCATCAGCCCCAGCATTTT. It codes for CASSLNRDHQPQHF.

This CDR3 is CASSQSMGAEQYF. The CDR3 DNA sequence: TGTGCCAGCAGCCAGTCCATGGGCGCCGAGCAGTACTTC. The chain joins TRBV3-1 (or the pseudogene TRBV3-2) to TRBJ2-7; D is uncertain. The V end lost 3 bases, the J end lost 6 bases, and 12 bases lay between the germline ends. This CDR3 region has 13 residues. CDR1 is LGHDT and CDR2 is YNNKEL in the germline V gene (reference sequence).

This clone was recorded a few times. The CDR3 region has the DNA TGTGCCAGCAGTGAGGGCGGGAGATCTAACTATGGCTACACCTTC. It translates to CASSEGGRSNYGYTF. The V call is TRBV6-1, the J call TRBJ1-2, with D unresolved. The CDR3 is made up of 15 amino acids. From germline, CDR1 is MNHNS and CDR2 SASEGT. V was shortened by 3 bases and J by 0 bases, with 11 bases between the two germline ends.

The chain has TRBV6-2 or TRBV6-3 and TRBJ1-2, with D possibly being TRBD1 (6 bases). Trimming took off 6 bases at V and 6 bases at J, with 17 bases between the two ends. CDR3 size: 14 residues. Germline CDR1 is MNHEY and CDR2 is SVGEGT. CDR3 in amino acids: CASSSPGALHGYTF. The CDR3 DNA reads TGTGCCAGCAGCTCACCAGGGGCGTTGCATGGCTACACCTTC.

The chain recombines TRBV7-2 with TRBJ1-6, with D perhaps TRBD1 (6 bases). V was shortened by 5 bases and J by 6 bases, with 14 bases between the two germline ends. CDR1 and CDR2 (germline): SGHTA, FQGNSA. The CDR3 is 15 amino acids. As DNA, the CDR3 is TGTGCCAGCAGCACTCGGGGGGCGCTTAATTCACCCCTCCACTTT. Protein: CASSTRGALNSPLHF.

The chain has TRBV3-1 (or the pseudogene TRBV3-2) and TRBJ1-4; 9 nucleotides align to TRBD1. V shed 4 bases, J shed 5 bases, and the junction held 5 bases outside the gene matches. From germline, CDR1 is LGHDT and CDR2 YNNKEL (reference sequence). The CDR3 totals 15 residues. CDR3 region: CASSLTGTGNEKLFF. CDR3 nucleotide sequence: TGTGCCAGCAGCCTAACCGGGACAGGGAATGAAAAACTGTTTTTT.

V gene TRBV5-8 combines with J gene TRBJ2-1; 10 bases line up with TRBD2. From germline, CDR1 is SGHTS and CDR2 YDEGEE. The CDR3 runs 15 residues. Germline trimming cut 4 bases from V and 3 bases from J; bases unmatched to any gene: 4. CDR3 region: CASSVGLADYNEQFF. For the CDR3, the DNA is TGTGCCAGCAGCGTCGGACTAGCGGACTACAATGAGCAGTTCTTC.

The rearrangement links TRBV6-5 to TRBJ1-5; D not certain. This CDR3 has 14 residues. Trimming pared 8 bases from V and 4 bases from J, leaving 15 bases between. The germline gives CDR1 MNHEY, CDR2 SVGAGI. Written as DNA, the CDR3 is TGTGCCAGCGATCGTGTCCGGGGAAATCAGCCCCAGCATTTT. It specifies CASDRVRGNQPQHF.

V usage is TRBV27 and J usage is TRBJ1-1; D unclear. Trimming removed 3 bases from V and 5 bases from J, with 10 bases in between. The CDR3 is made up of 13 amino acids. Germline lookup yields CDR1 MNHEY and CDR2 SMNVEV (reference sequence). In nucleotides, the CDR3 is TGTGCCAGCAGTTTCACTGGGCAGACTGAAGCTTTCTTT. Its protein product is CASSFTGQTEAFF.

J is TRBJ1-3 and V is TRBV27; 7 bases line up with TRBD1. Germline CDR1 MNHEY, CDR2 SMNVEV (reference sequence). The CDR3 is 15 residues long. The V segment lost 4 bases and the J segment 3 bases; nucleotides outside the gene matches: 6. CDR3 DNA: TGTGCCAGCAGTTCAGACAGGGCGGGTGGAAACACCATATATTTT. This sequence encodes CASSSDRAGGNTIYF.

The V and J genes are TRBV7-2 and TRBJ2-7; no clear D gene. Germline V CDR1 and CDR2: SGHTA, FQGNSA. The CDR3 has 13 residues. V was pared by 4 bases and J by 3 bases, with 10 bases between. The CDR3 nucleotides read TGTGCCAGCAGCTCCCTAGTGGGCTACGAGCAGTACTTC. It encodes CASSSLVGYEQYF.

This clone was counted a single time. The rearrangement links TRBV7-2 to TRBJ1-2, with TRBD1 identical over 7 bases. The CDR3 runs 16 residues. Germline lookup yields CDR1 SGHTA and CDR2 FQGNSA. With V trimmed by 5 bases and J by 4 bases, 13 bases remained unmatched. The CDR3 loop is CASSPRQGVGIYGYTF. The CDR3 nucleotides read TGTGCCAGCAGCCCTCGACAGGGTGTAGGGATCTATGGCTACACCTTC.

CDR3 in amino acids: CASSLKYRGLEETQYF. The CDR3, as DNA: TGTGCCAGCAGTTTAAAGTACAGGGGGCTGGAGGAGACCCAGTACTTC. The chain links TRBV27 to TRBJ2-5; TRBD1 matches 9 bases. The V and J ends lost 2 bases and 5 bases, in that order; junction bases with no gene match: 9. The germline V gene encodes CDR1 MNHEY and CDR2 SMNVEV (reference sequence). The CDR3 is made up of 16 amino acids.

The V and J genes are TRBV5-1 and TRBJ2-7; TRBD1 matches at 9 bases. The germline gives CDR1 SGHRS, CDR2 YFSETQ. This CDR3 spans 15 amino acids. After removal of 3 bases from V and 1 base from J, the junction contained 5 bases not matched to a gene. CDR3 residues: CASSWGQGVSYEQYF. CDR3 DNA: TGCGCCAGCAGCTGGGGACAGGGAGTTTCCTACGAGCAGTACTTC.

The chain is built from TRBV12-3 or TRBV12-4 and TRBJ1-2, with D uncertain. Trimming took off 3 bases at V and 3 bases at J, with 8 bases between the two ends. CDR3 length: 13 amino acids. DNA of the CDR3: TGTGCCAGCAGTTTCTTGAGGGACTATGGCTACACCTTC. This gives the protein CASSFLRDYGYTF.

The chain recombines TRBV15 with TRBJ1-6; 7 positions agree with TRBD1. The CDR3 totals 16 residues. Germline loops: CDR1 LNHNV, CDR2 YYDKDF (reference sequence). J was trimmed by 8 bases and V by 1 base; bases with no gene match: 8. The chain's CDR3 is CATSRGQGFLDSPLHF. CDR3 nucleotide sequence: TGTGCCACCAGCAGAGGACAGGGTTTTCTGGATTCACCCCTCCACTTT.

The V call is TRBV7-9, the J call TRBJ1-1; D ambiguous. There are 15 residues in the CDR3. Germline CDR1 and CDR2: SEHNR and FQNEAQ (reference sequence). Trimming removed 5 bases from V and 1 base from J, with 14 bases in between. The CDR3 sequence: CASSGMGETNTEAFF. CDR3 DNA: TGTGCCAGCAGCGGAATGGGAGAAACGAACACTGAAGCTTTCTTT.

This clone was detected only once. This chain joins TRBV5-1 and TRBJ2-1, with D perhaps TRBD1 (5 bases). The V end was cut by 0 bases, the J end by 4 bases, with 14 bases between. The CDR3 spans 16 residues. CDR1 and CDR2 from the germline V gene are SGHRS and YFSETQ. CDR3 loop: CASSLGFPSGYNEQFF. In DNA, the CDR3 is TGCGCCAGCAGCTTGGGTTTCCCCTCAGGGTACAATGAGCAGTTCTTC.

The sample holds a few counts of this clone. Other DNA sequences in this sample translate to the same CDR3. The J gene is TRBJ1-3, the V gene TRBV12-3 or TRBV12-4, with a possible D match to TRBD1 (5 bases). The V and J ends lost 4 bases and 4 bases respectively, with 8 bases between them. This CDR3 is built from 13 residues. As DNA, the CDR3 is TGTGCCAGCAGTTCGACAGCCGGAAACACCATATATTTT. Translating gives CASSSTAGNTIYF.

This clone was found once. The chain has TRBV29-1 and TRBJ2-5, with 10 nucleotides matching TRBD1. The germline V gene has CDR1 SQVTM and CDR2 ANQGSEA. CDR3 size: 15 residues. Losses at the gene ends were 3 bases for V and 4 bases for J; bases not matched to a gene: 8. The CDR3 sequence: CSVDTGQGIGETQYF. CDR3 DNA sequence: TGCAGCGTTGATACGGGACAGGGGATAGGAGAGACCCAGTACTTC.

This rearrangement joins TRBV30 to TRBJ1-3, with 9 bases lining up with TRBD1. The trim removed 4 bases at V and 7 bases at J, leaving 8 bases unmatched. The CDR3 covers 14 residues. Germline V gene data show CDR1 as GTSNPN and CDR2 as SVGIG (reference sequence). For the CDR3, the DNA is TGTGCCTGGACGGGACAGGGTTCGTTTAACACCATATATTTT. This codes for CAWTGQGSFNTIYF.

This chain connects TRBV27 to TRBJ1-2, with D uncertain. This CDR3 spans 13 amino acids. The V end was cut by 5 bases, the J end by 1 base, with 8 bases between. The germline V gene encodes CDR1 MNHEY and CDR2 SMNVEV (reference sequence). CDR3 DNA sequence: TGTGCCAGCAGTGGTGACTTTAACTATGGCTACACCTTC. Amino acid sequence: CASSGDFNYGYTF.

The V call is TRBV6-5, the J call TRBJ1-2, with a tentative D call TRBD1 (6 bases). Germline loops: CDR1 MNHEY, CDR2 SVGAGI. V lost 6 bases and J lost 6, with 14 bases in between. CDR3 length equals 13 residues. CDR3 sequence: CASSRTGSHGYTF. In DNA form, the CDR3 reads TGTGCCAGCAGCCGCACAGGGAGCCATGGCTACACCTTC.

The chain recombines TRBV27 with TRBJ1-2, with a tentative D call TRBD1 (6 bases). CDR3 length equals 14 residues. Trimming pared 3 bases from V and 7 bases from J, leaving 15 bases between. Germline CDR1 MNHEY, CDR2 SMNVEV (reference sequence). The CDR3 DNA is TGTGCCAGCAGTTTTAAGGCAGGGGCACCTGGCTACACCTTC. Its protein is CASSFKAGAPGYTF.

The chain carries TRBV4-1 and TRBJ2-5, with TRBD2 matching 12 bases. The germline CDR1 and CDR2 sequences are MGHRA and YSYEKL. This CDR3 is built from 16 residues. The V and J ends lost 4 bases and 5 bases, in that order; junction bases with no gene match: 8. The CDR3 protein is CASSLLGLAGLETQYF. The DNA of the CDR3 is TGCGCCAGCAGCCTCCTTGGACTAGCGGGATTGGAGACCCAGTACTTC.

In DNA, the CDR3 is TGTGCCACCGGACGCTCGGGCGGGAGGAGGTCCTACGAGCAGTACGTC. Translated, it gives CATGRSGGRRSYEQYV. The V call is TRBV2, the J call TRBJ2-7; 8 nucleotides agree with TRBD2. The CDR3 spans 16 residues. V shed 10 bases, J shed 1 base, and the junction held 15 bases outside the gene matches. Germline lookup yields CDR1 SNHLY and CDR2 FYNNEI.

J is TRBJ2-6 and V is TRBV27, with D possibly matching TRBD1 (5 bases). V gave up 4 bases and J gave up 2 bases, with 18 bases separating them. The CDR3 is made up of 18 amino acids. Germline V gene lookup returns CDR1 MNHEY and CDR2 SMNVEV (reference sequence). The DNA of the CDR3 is TGTGCCAGCAGTTACGGCAGGGCCATTGGAACTGGGGCCAACGTCCTGACTTTC. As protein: CASSYGRAIGTGANVLTF.

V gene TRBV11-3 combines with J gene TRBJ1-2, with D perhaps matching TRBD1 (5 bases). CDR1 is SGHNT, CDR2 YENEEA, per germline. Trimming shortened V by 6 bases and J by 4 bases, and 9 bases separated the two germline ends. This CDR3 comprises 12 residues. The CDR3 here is CASSSGRYGYTF. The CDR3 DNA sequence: TGTGCCAGCAGTTCAGGGCGCTATGGCTACACCTTC.

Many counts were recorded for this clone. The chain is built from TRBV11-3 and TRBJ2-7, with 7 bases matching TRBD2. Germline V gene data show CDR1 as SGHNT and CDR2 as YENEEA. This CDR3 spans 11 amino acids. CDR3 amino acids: CATRLAEEQYV. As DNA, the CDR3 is TGCGCCACCCGGCTAGCGGAAGAGCAGTACGTC.